Listed below are T cell receptor beta chains from one sample, sequenced in a study of blood T cell repertoires in COVID-19. Data came from immunoSEQ multiplex PCR; TCRdb stores just in-frame clones and leaves some out. Of under 200,000 clones in the sample, roughly four fifths are singletons; the top ten hold about 6.5%. Input material: peripheral blood. These receptors came from a middle-aged woman with acute or convalescent COVID-19. Both conserved end residues are part of each CDR3. The D gene is left open where the match is weak. Clone size is stated in some rows and not others, as once, few, many or a class when expanded.

abundance,v_gene,j_gene,d_gene,CDR3nt,CDR3aa
.,TRBV11-3,TRBJ2-7,TRBD1,TGTGCCAGCAGCTTCCGACAGGGGATGGGGTACGAGCAGTACTTC,CASSFRQGMGYEQYF
.,TRBV18,TRBJ1-4,.,TGTGCCAGCTCACCACCCTCGGGGTTAACTAATGAAAAACTGTTTTTT,CASSPPSGLTNEKLFF
.,TRBV11-2,TRBJ2-3,.,TGTGCCAGCAGCTTTTCCGGGGGTTGGCCGGAAGATACGCAGTATTTT,CASSFSGGWPEDTQYF
.,TRBV27,TRBJ2-6,TRBD1,TGTGCCAGCAGTAGCCGGGACAGGCCCCCCTCTGGGGCCAACGTCCTGACTTTC,CASSSRDRPPSGANVLTF
.,TRBV30,TRBJ1-6,TRBD1,TGTGCCTGGAGGCAGGGGGCTGGAAATTCACCCCTCCACTTT,CAWRQGAGNSPLHF
once,TRBV4-1,TRBJ2-5,.,TGCGCCAGCAGCCAAGATGGGAGGCGGTCCGCCCAAGAGACCCAGTACTTC,CASSQDGRRSAQETQYF
.,TRBV5-5,TRBJ2-2,TRBD1,TGTGCCAGCAGCTTGGGGACAGGAAGATCATTCGGGGAGCTGTTTTTT,CASSLGTGRSFGELFF
.,TRBV19,TRBJ1-1,TRBD1,TGTGCCAGTAGTTCTCCTCCGGGACAGAAGAACACTGAAGCTTTCTTT,CASSSPPGQKNTEAFF
.,TRBV28,TRBJ2-3,TRBD2,TGTGCCAGCAACCTAGCGGGCGGCACAGATACGCAGTATTTT,CASNLAGGTDTQYF
.,TRBV29-1,TRBJ1-1,TRBD1,TGCAGCGTTGAGGAGGACAGGGGCACTGAAGCTTTCTTT,CSVEEDRGTEAFF
.,TRBV7-2,TRBJ2-3,.,TGTGCCAGCAGCTTACCCGGGAGTCGCACAGATACGCAGTATTTT,CASSLPGSRTDTQYF
few,TRBV7-9,TRBJ1-1,TRBD1,TGTGCCAGCAGCTCGGACAGGGCGGCGGCTGAAGCTTTCTTT,CASSSDRAAAEAFF
.,TRBV6-5,TRBJ1-5,.,TGTGCCAGCAGTTATGGGTCAGGATATCAGCCCCAGCATTTT,CASSYGSGYQPQHF
once,TRBV7-9,TRBJ2-7,.,TGTGCCAGCAGCTTAGTGCGTGGCTACGAGCAGTACTTC,CASSLVRGYEQYF
.,TRBV2,TRBJ2-5,TRBD1,TGTGCCAGCATGAGGGACAGGGTTGTAGAGACCCAGTACTTC,CASMRDRVVETQYF
.,TRBV6-6,TRBJ1-1,TRBD1,TGTGCCAGCAGCTTACTGGGACAGCTGTCCGCTGAAGCTTTCTTT,CASSLLGQLSAEAFF
.,TRBV4-1,TRBJ1-2,.,TGCGCCAGCAGCCAAGACGGGTTGTATGGCTACACCTTC,CASSQDGLYGYTF
.,TRBV30,TRBJ1-5,.,TGTGCCTGGACCCGCTCGGGGAATCAGCCCCAGCATTTT,CAWTRSGNQPQHF
.,TRBV5-4,TRBJ2-1,TRBD2,TGTGCCAGCAGCTCCCCGCTAGCGGGAGGATACAATGAGCAGTTCTTC,CASSSPLAGGYNEQFF
.,TRBV27,TRBJ2-7,.,TGTGCCAGCAGTCCTACGGGGATCTCCTACGAGCAGTACTTC,CASSPTGISYEQYF
.,TRBV18,TRBJ1-2,.,TGTGCCAGCTCCCCCACAGATAACTATGGCTACACCTTC,CASSPTDNYGYTF
.,TRBV7-9,TRBJ2-7,TRBD2,TGTGCCAGCACCAATAGCGGGGGGGCCTACGAGCAGTACTTC,CASTNSGGAYEQYF
.,TRBV7-9,TRBJ2-2,.,TGTGCCAGCAGCTCTTCGAACACCGGGGAGCTGTTTTTT,CASSSSNTGELFF
.,TRBV3-1/TRBV3-2,TRBJ2-1,TRBD2,TGTGCCAGCAGCCAAGACCTGGGGGGGTACAATGAGCAGTTCTTC,CASSQDLGGYNEQFF
.,TRBV29-1,TRBJ2-1,.,TGCAGCGTTGTAGAGACAAACTCCTACAATGAGCAGTTCTTC,CSVVETNSYNEQFF
.,TRBV5-4,TRBJ2-3,.,TGTGTCCAAGGGGGGGGCGGAATCTCTAGCACAGATACGCAGTATTTT,CVQGGGGISSTDTQYF
.,TRBV27,TRBJ1-5,TRBD1,TGTGCCAGCAGTCTCGCCGGGACAGGGTTTAATCAGCCCCAGCATTTT,CASSLAGTGFNQPQHF
.,TRBV7-9,TRBJ1-6,.,TGTGCCAGCAGCGGCAGGGGAAGATCACCCCTCCACTTT,CASSGRGRSPLHF
once,TRBV5-6,TRBJ1-2,TRBD1,TGTGCCAGCAGCTTGGTCCCCGGAGGGGGCGGCTACACCTTC,CASSLVPGGGGYTF
.,TRBV6-4,TRBJ1-2,.,TGTGCCAGCGAGGACAGCAACTATGGCTACACCTTC,CASEDSNYGYTF
.,TRBV7-9,TRBJ2-3,.,TGTGCCAGCAGCTTGTACAGGGCTAGCACAGATACGCAGTATTTT,CASSLYRASTDTQYF
.,TRBV19,TRBJ2-1,TRBD2,TGTGCCAGTAGTCCTACGGCACTAGCGGGACTAAGCTCCTACAATGAGCAGTTCTTC,CASSPTALAGLSSYNEQFF
.,TRBV27,TRBJ2-2,.,TGTGCCAGCACCCCAGTTACAGGGAACACCGGGGAGCTGTTTTTT,CASTPVTGNTGELFF
.,TRBV5-1,TRBJ2-1,TRBD2,TGCGCCAGCAGCCCCTTAGCGGGAGGGCCGTTGTTCAATGAGCAGTTCTTC,CASSPLAGGPLFNEQFF
once,TRBV6-1,TRBJ2-7,TRBD1,TGTGCCAGCAGTCGGGACAGTTGGGTGGCCGACGAGCAGTACTTC,CASSRDSWVADEQYF
.,TRBV19,TRBJ2-1,.,TGTGCCAGTAGTATGCTGGGGCGGAGCTCCTACAATGAGCAGTTCTTC,CASSMLGRSSYNEQFF
.,TRBV4-1,TRBJ2-1,TRBD2,TGCGCCAGCAGCCAAGCTACGACTAGCGGGGGGGAAGAGCAGTTCTTC,CASSQATTSGGEEQFF
.,TRBV4-2,TRBJ2-5,TRBD2,TGTGCCAGCAGCCAATACTCGCGGGGGGGAGAGACCCAGTACTTC,CASSQYSRGGETQYF
once,TRBV5-8,TRBJ2-5,.,TGTGCCAGCAGCTTGGCCCAGGGCTTTGGTGGGACCCAGTACTTC,CASSLAQGFGGTQYF
.,TRBV27,TRBJ1-4,TRBD1,TGTGCCAGCAGCACTTACAGGGGGCCTGCAACTAATGAAAAACTGTTTTTT,CASSTYRGPATNEKLFF
.,TRBV28,TRBJ1-2,.,TGTGCCAGCAGTCCTAGCGGGGGGCTAGGCTATGGCTACACCTTC,CASSPSGGLGYGYTF
.,TRBV11-3,TRBJ1-1,.,TGTGCCAGCAGCTTCGCCAGGGGTACTGAAGCTTTCTTT,CASSFARGTEAFF
.,TRBV30,TRBJ1-1,.,TGTGCCTGGAGTGTAATTTGGAGCACTGAAGCTTTCTTT,CAWSVIWSTEAFF
.,TRBV2,TRBJ1-1,TRBD1,TGTGCCAGCAGGGGACAGGGACACACTGAAGCTTTCTTT,CASRGQGHTEAFF
few,TRBV5-1,TRBJ2-7,.,TGCGCCAGCAGCTTTCGCCTGGACAGCTCCTACGAGCAGTACTTC,CASSFRLDSSYEQYF
.,TRBV5-1,TRBJ2-5,TRBD1,TGCGCCAGCAGCTTGGACAGGGGGCGAAAGACCCAGTACTTC,CASSLDRGRKTQYF